This T cell receptor beta chain emerged from a study of control samples from healthy donors and cancer patients. Data came from immunoSEQ multiplex PCR; TCRdb stores just in-frame clones and leaves some out. This table has fewer than 150,000 clones, roughly 90% appearing once. Germline-derived CDR1 and CDR2 are LGHNA and YNFKEQ. The V end was cut by 1 base, the J end by 10 bases, with 10 bases between. CDR3 length: 13 residues. The sequenced sample consisted of blood. The origin of this receptor is a man aged 18 to 30 in good health. The J gene is TRBJ2-2, the V gene TRBV4-2; D unresolved. CDR3: CASSQGLYLELFF. The CDR3 DNA is TGTGCCAGCAGCCAAGGTCTCTACCTGGAGCTGTTTTTT.